Listed below are T cell receptor beta chains from one sample, sequenced in a study of blood T cells in healthy people across ages. Via MiXCR, TCRdb re-called the 5' RACE reads, giving one row per CDR3 protein. The sample shows around 1.5 million distinct CDR3 sequences, 34% of them seen only once. The source material was blood. The source is a woman in her thirties in good health. CDR3s include the opening cysteine and the closing phenylalanine or tryptophan. The D gene is left open where the match is weak. Only part of the rows carry a size: once, few, many, or a class if the clone is expanded.

>TRBV29-1|.|.|TRBJ1-2
CSVEDRERPRGGYTF
TGCAGCGTTGAAGACCGGGAACGCCCGAGGGGAGGCTACACCTTC
>TRBV5-1|.|few|TRBJ2-7
CASSFSDYSYEQYF
TGCGCCAGCAGCTTTAGTGACTACTCCTACGAGCAGTACTTC
>TRBV6-1|TRBD1|.|TRBJ1-5
CASSNRDRDHQPQHF
TGTGCCAGCAGCAACCGGGACAGAGATCATCAGCCCCAGCATTTT
>TRBV20-1|TRBD2|few|TRBJ2-5
CSARGLAGGPSETQYF
TGCAGTGCTAGGGGCCTAGCGGGAGGGCCTTCGGAGACCCAGTACTTC
>TRBV3-1|.|few|TRBJ2-2
CASSQGATGELFF
TGTGCCAGCAGCCAAGGGGCCACCGGGGAGCTGTTTTTT
>TRBV20-1|.|.|TRBJ2-5
CSAPPSLAHQTQYF
TGCAGTGCTCCCCCCTCCCTGGCCCACCAGACCCAGTACTTC
>TRBV27|.|.|TRBJ2-1
CASSPDRLNEQFF
TGTGCCAGCAGCCCGGACAGACTCAATGAGCAGTTCTTC
>TRBV15|.|.|TRBJ1-5
CATSRDKGNQPQHF
TGTGCCACCAGCAGAGATAAGGGTAATCAGCCCCAGCATTTT
>TRBV7-7|.|.|TRBJ2-2
CASSSDRRLITGELFF
TGTGCCAGCAGCTCTGACAGGAGGCTTATCACCGGGGAGCTGTTTTTT
>TRBV5-1|.|.|TRBJ2-7
CASAPGPVGSYEQYF
TGCGCCAGCGCGCCGGGACCAGTGGGGTCCTACGAGCAGTACTTC
>TRBV4-1|.|.|TRBJ1-2
CASSQDRLAEYGYTF
TGCGCCAGCAGCCAAGATCGGTTAGCGGAGTATGGCTACACCTTC
>TRBV3-1|.|few|TRBJ1-1
CASSRGTTEAFF
TGTGCCAGCAGCCGCGGGACGACTGAAGCTTTCTTT
>TRBV5-4|TRBD2|few|TRBJ2-3
CASSLEGTSEDMQYF
TGTGCCAGCAGCTTGGAAGGGACTAGCGAAGATATGCAGTATTTT
>TRBV6-1|TRBD2|few|TRBJ2-5
CASSDWGTITSSGRETQYF
TGTGCCAGCAGTGATTGGGGTACCATTACGTCTAGCGGGAGGGAGACCCAGTACTTC
>TRBV27|TRBD1|many|TRBJ2-5
CASRTQGVLETQYF
TGTGCCAGCAGAACACAGGGGGTTCTGGAGACCCAGTACTTC
>TRBV11-2|.|once|TRBJ2-3
CASSTPGPTGDTQYF
TGTGCCAGCAGCACCCCCGGGCCCACCGGGGATACGCAGTATTTT
>TRBV30|TRBD1|.|TRBJ1-2
CAWNEGAGVGYTF
TGTGCCTGGAACGAGGGGGCCGGGGTAGGCTACACCTTC
>TRBV3-1|.|.|TRBJ2-7
CASSAPTGSPYEQYF
TGTGCCAGCAGTGCCCCGACAGGCAGTCCCTACGAGCAGTACTTC
>TRBV24-1|TRBD1|.|TRBJ2-3
CATSEGQGSGDTQYF
TGTGCCACCAGTGAGGGACAGGGATCCGGAGATACGCAGTATTTT
>TRBV6-1|.|few|TRBJ2-3
CASSVRDTQTDTQYF
TGTGCCAGCAGTGTGCGGGACACACAGACAGATACGCAGTATTTT
>TRBV12-3/TRBV12-4|.|.|TRBJ2-7
CASSFPGSRYEQYF
TGTGCCAGCAGTTTCCCGGGATCGCGATACGAGCAGTACTTC
>TRBV27|TRBD2|few|TRBJ2-3
CASSFPGLAGSDTQYF
TGTGCCAGCAGTTTCCCGGGACTAGCGGGATCAGATACGCAGTATTTT
>TRBV7-9|.|few|TRBJ1-2
CASSFLQEGGGYTF
TGTGCCAGCAGCTTCCTCCAAGAGGGGGGGGGCTACACCTTC
>TRBV12-3/TRBV12-4|TRBD2|few|TRBJ2-1
CASSFRLAENYNEQFF
TGTGCCAGCAGTTTCCGACTAGCGGAGAACTACAATGAGCAGTTCTTC
>TRBV28|.|.|TRBJ2-5
CATKLPGTQETQYF
TGTGCCACCAAACTACCCGGGACCCAAGAGACCCAGTACTTC
>TRBV20-1|.|.|TRBJ2-2
CSARQGWTGELFF
TGCAGTGCTAGACAGGGGTGGACCGGGGAGCTGTTTTTT
>TRBV27|.|few|TRBJ1-2
CASSNVQGPNFFYGYTF
TGTGCCAGCAGTAATGTACAGGGTCCCAATTTCTTCTATGGCTACACCTTC
>TRBV5-4|TRBD2|.|TRBJ2-5
CASRATSGAPGAQYF
TGTGCCAGCAGGGCGACTAGCGGGGCCCCGGGGGCCCAGTACTTC
>TRBV20-1|TRBD2|few|TRBJ2-4
CSAGWREKNIQYF
TGCAGTGCCGGCTGGCGGGAGAAAAACATTCAGTACTTC
>TRBV5-6|.|.|TRBJ2-5
CASSLIAGAGAETQYF
TGTGCCAGCAGCTTGATCGCCGGGGCGGGTGCAGAGACCCAGTACTTC
>TRBV7-9|.|.|TRBJ2-2
CASSLPPPGPTGELFF
TGTGCCAGCAGCTTACCACCTCCCGGGCCCACCGGGGAGCTGTTTTTT
>TRBV11-2|TRBD1|few|TRBJ2-7
CASSTFGQGGNEQYF
TGTGCCAGCAGCACATTTGGACAGGGAGGCAACGAGCAGTACTTC
>TRBV7-9|.|.|TRBJ1-2
CASSPDLERYGYTF
TGTGCCAGCAGCCCCGATCTGGAGAGGTATGGCTACACCTTC
>TRBV19|.|.|TRBJ1-2
CASSMGQPYGYTF
TGTGCCAGTAGTATGGGGCAGCCCTATGGCTACACCTTC
>TRBV6-1|.|few|TRBJ1-1
CASSETRNTEAFF
TGTGCCAGCAGTGAGACGAGGAACACTGAAGCTTTCTTT
>TRBV20-1|.|few|TRBJ2-7
CSARDRSGRYEQYF
TGCAGTGCTAGAGATAGGAGCGGAAGGTACGAGCAGTACTTC
>TRBV2|.|.|TRBJ2-5
CASRREQVQETQYF
TGTGCCAGCAGGAGGGAACAGGTCCAAGAGACCCAGTACTTC
>TRBV4-1|TRBD2|.|TRBJ2-3
CASSQDRIAGGTDTQYF
TGCGCCAGCAGCCAAGATCGTATAGCGGGGGGCACAGATACGCAGTATTTT
>TRBV20-1|.|.|TRBJ2-5
CSVAFQETQYF
TGCAGTGTGGCGTTCCAAGAGACCCAGTACTTC
>TRBV18|TRBD2|.|TRBJ2-3
CASSPPASGGRDTQYF
TGTGCCAGCTCACCACCGGCGAGCGGGGGGCGGGATACGCAGTATTTT
>TRBV4-1|TRBD2|many|TRBJ2-4
CASSSQREVKNIQYF
TGCGCCAGCAGCAGTCAGCGGGAGGTCAAAAACATTCAGTACTTC
>TRBV20-1|.|few|TRBJ1-2
CSAGEGGYGYTF
TGCAGTGCTGGGGAGGGAGGCTATGGCTACACCTTC
>TRBV20-1|TRBD2|.|TRBJ2-1
CSASLAGGLVETQFF
TGCAGTGCTAGTCTAGCGGGAGGGCTGGTGGAGACCCAGTTCTTC
>TRBV20-1|.|.|TRBJ2-7
CSAPALGEQYF
TGCAGTGCACCAGCCCTTGGCGAGCAGTACTTC
>TRBV27|.|.|TRBJ1-2
CASRKDGWEGYTF
TGTGCCAGCAGGAAGGACGGATGGGAGGGCTACACCTTC
>TRBV7-9|.|.|TRBJ1-6
CASSREKINSPLHF
TGTGCCAGCAGCCGAGAGAAAATCAATTCACCCCTCCACTTT
>TRBV7-2|.|few|TRBJ2-1
CASSFQIRDEQFF
TGTGCCAGCAGCTTCCAGATTCGGGATGAGCAGTTCTTC
>TRBV12-3/TRBV12-4|.|.|TRBJ1-5
CASSLRGRLNQPQHF
TGTGCCAGCAGTTTACGGGGCAGACTGAATCAGCCCCAGCATTTT
>TRBV7-9|TRBD1|.|TRBJ2-5
CASKPQGIQETQYF
TGTGCCAGCAAACCACAGGGGATCCAAGAGACCCAGTACTTC
>TRBV7-7|.|many|TRBJ2-7
CASSLDVGSYEQYF
TGTGCCAGCAGCTTAGACGTCGGGAGCTACGAGCAGTACTTC
>TRBV6-5|.|.|TRBJ2-7
CASSFTSEGTYEQYF
TGTGCCAGCAGTTTCACCAGCGAGGGCACCTACGAGCAGTACTTC
>TRBV6-1|TRBD1|.|TRBJ2-3
CASSVRGREDTQYF
TGTGCCAGCAGTGTCAGGGGGCGCGAAGATACGCAGTATTTT
>TRBV15|TRBD1|few|TRBJ1-4
CATSRDLTGGILDEKLFF
TGTGCCACCAGCAGAGACTTGACAGGGGGAATCTTAGATGAAAAACTGTTTTTT
>TRBV7-3|TRBD2|many|TRBJ2-1
CASTQGTSGSVSEQFF
TGTGCCAGCACCCAAGGGACTAGCGGGAGTGTGAGTGAGCAGTTCTTC